Below, 21 T cell receptor beta chains from the same sample are listed, as sequenced in a study of blood T cell repertoires in COVID-19. TCRdb keeps only in-frame clones here, not all; method: immunoSEQ multiplex PCR. Of 75,000 to 100,000 clones listed, 70% to 90% were seen once; the top ten hold about 4.2%. The sample taken for sequencing was peripheral blood. These receptors all come from a man between 65 and 85 years old with acute or convalescent COVID-19.

The chain carries TRBV3-1 (or the pseudogene TRBV3-2) and TRBJ2-2; 7 bases match TRBD1. This CDR3 is built from 14 residues. CDR1 is LGHDT and CDR2 is YNNKEL in the germline V gene (reference sequence). The V gene end was trimmed by 4 bases and the J gene end by 6 bases; junction bases not matched to a gene: 5. DNA of the CDR3: TGTGCCAGCAGCCTACAGGGGTTCCCCGGGGAGCTGTTTTTT. Amino acid sequence: CASSLQGFPGELFF.

The CDR3, as DNA: TGTGCCAGCAGCCCAGGGACAGGCCGATTCAGAGAGCAGTTCTTC. Amino acids: CASSPGTGRFREQFF. The gene calls are TRBV28 and TRBJ2-1, with 8 bases that match TRBD1. The CDR3 length is 15 residues. The V segment lost 6 bases and the J segment 10 bases; nucleotides outside the gene matches: 14. Germline V gene sequence: CDR1 MDHEN, CDR2 SYDVKM.

V usage is TRBV12-3 or TRBV12-4 and J usage is TRBJ1-2, with D possibly being TRBD1 (6 bases). The V end lost 8 bases, the J end lost 5 bases, and 15 bases lay between the germline ends. The CDR3 is 13 amino acids. The CDR3 protein is CASGTGMRYGYTF. The CDR3 bases are TGTGCCAGCGGAACAGGGATGCGGTATGGCTACACCTTC.

CDR3 coding DNA: TGTGCCAGCAGCTGGGGGGGGACACCAGCAGATACGCAGTATTTT. Protein: CASSWGGTPADTQYF. The chain has TRBV5-6 and TRBJ2-3; D possibly corresponds to TRBD2 (7 bases). CDR3 length: 15 amino acids. Trimming removed 3 bases from V and 4 bases from J, with 15 bases in between. Germline V lookup: CDR1 SGHDT, CDR2 YYEEEE.

V usage is TRBV29-1 and J usage is TRBJ1-5; 7 positions agree with TRBD1. This CDR3 has 12 amino acids. Germline assignment: CDR1 SQVTM and CDR2 ANQGSEA. Germline trimming cut 5 bases from V and 5 bases from J; bases unmatched to any gene: 3. The CDR3 region is CSVRQGDQPQHF. The CDR3, as DNA: TGCAGCGTTCGACAGGGAGATCAGCCCCAGCATTTT.

The chain links TRBV25-1 to TRBJ2-3; the D gene is possibly TRBD2 (7 bases). The CDR3 sequence is 15 residues long. CDR1 MGHDK and CDR2 SYGVNS come from the germline V gene. Trimming shortened V by 5 bases and J by 0 bases, and 12 bases separated the two germline ends. The CDR3 DNA reads as TGTGCCAGCAGTCTGGCGGGGGCGAGCACAGATACGCAGTATTTT. Its translation is CASSLAGASTDTQYF.

The chain employs TRBV11-2 and TRBJ1-3; D remains ambiguous. The germline V and J ends were trimmed by 8 bases and 0 bases, with 17 bases remaining between them. CDR1 is SGHAT, CDR2 FQNNGV, per germline. The CDR3 runs 16 residues. CDR3 in amino acids: CASSRLTAHSGNTIYF. The CDR3 nucleotides read TGTGCCAGCTCTCGCCTAACAGCTCACTCTGGAAACACCATATATTTT.

The rearrangement links TRBV3-1 (or the pseudogene TRBV3-2) to TRBJ2-3; D not resolved. V dropped 7 bases and J dropped 1 base, with 9 bases sitting between them. Germline lookup yields CDR1 LGHDT and CDR2 YNNKEL (reference sequence). The CDR3 consists of 13 residues. The CDR3 nucleotides are TGTGCCAGCAAAAAGCTGGGCACAGATACGCAGTATTTT. Protein: CASKKLGTDTQYF.

The chain couples TRBV5-6 to TRBJ1-6, with 7 bases that match TRBD1. The germline CDR1 and CDR2 sequences are SGHDT and YYEEEE. Losses at the gene ends were 0 bases for V and 3 bases for J; bases not matched to a gene: 6. The CDR3 loop spans 17 amino acids. CDR3 nucleotides: TGTGCCAGCAGCTTGGGGGACAGTAGGATCTATAATTCACCCCTCCACTTT. Translated: CASSLGDSRIYNSPLHF. The whole variable domain, remainder taken from reference TRBV5-6 and TRBJ1-6, is DAGVTQSPTHLIKTRGQQVTLRCSPKSGHDTVSWYQQALGQGPQFIFQYYEEEERQRGNFPDRFSGHQFPNYSSELNVNALLLGDSALYLCASSLGDSRIYNSPLHFGNGTRLTVT.

J is TRBJ2-1 and V is TRBV6-5, with TRBD2 matching 13 bases. J was trimmed by 8 bases and V by 4 bases; bases with no gene match: 5. The CDR3 is 15 amino acids. The germline gives CDR1 MNHEY, CDR2 SVGAGI. Here the CDR3 reads CASSSRTSGGHEQFF. The CDR3 region has the DNA TGTGCCAGCAGTTCCCGGACTAGCGGGGGACATGAGCAGTTCTTC.

Comments on this clone: This sample includes further DNA sequences coding for the same CDR3. The chain carries TRBV28 and TRBJ1-6; D uncertain. V lost 2 bases and J lost 7, with 6 bases in between. Germline assignment: CDR1 MDHEN and CDR2 SYDVKM. CDR3 length equals 13 residues. In nucleotides, the CDR3 is TGTGCCAGCAGTTTACCCCTCAATTCACCCCTCCACTTT. Its protein product is CASSLPLNSPLHF.

The J gene is TRBJ1-1, the V gene TRBV5-4; tentative D call: TRBD1 (6 bases). Between the trimmed V and J ends, which lost 7 bases and 5 bases, there was a span of 12 bases. Per germline, CDR1 SGHNT and CDR2 YYREEE (reference sequence). The CDR3 covers 12 residues. CDR3 sequence (DNA): TGTGCCAGCCAAATCCAGGGGACTGAAGCTTTCTTT. Translating gives CASQIQGTEAFF.

The chain is built from TRBV10-2 and TRBJ2-7; 8 bases fit TRBD1. V was pared by 1 base and J by 9 bases, with 11 bases of the junction left unmatched. There are 15 residues in the CDR3. Looked up from germline, CDR1 is WSHSY and CDR2 is SAAADI. CDR3 sequence: CASSEFRQGARVQYF. DNA for the CDR3: TGCGCCAGCAGTGAGTTTCGCCAGGGGGCGCGGGTGCAGTACTTC.

This CDR3 reads CATSGGLGTDTQYF. The CDR3 DNA reads as TGTGCCACGTCGGGGGGGCTGGGCACAGATACGCAGTATTTT. The V gene is TRBV6-5, the J gene TRBJ2-3; 8 bases align to TRBD2. In germline, CDR1 is MNHEY, CDR2 SVGAGI. The CDR3 is made up of 14 amino acids. V dropped 10 bases and J dropped 1; count of bases not matched to a gene: 7.

CDR3 sequence: CASSVTAGAAEAFF. CDR3 nucleotide sequence: TGTGCCAGCAGCGTAACAGCAGGGGCCGCTGAAGCTTTCTTT. The J gene is TRBJ1-1, the V gene TRBV9; TRBD1 is a possible D gene (6 bases). Germline V CDR1 and CDR2: SGDLS, YYNGEE. The CDR3 covers 14 residues. V shed 1 base and J shed 6 bases, with 13 bases lying between them.

This chain uses TRBV5-6 with TRBJ2-1, with a possible D match to TRBD2 (5 bases). The length of the CDR3 is 13 residues. Trimming cost V 0 bases and J 6 bases, with 7 bases left between them. Germline CDR1 and CDR2: SGHDT and YYEEEE. This CDR3 reads CASSLGTLNEQFF. DNA of the CDR3: TGTGCCAGCAGCTTGGGGACTCTCAATGAGCAGTTCTTC.

The chain recombines TRBV27 with TRBJ1-6; 9 nucleotides match TRBD1. This CDR3 is 19 amino acids long. Germline CDR1 is MNHEY and CDR2 is SMNVEV (reference sequence). V lost 4 bases to trimming and J lost 0 bases; unmatched junction nucleotides: 10. CDR3 nucleotides: TGTGCCAGCAGTTCCATGCGACAGGGGGGGAGCTCCTATAATTCACCCCTCCACTTT. Encoded protein: CASSSMRQGGSSYNSPLHF.

The chain recombines TRBV2 with TRBJ1-6; 8 bases are a match to TRBD1. The CDR3 spans 15 residues. Unmatched junction bases numbered 8, after V lost 7 bases and J lost 6 bases. Germline V gene data show CDR1 as SNHLY and CDR2 as FYNNEI. The CDR3 region is CASIGQGRGNSPLHF. The CDR3, as DNA: TGTGCCAGCATCGGACAGGGAAGAGGTAATTCACCCCTCCACTTT.

This clone showed up just once. V and J are TRBV7-2 and TRBJ2-7; D perhaps matches TRBD1 (6 bases). Germline loops: CDR1 SGHTA, CDR2 FQGNSA. The CDR3 is made up of 14 amino acids. The V and J ends lost 0 bases and 4 bases respectively, with 10 bases between them. The CDR3 coding sequence is TGTGCCAGCAGCTTAGCGATCAGGGGTTACGAGCAGTACGTC. It yields the protein CASSLAIRGYEQYV.

The V gene is TRBV14, the J gene TRBJ2-1; 13 nucleotides align to TRBD2. CDR1 SGHDN and CDR2 FVKESK come from the germline V gene. There are 16 residues in the CDR3. J gave up 3 bases and V 4 bases, and 3 bases lay outside the gene matches. The CDR3 DNA reads as TGTGCCAGCAGCCCAGGACTAGCGGGGGTCTACAATGAGCAGTTCTTC. This codes for CASSPGLAGVYNEQFF.

The chain couples TRBV30 to TRBJ1-1; the match to TRBD1 covers 9 bases. V lost 4 bases and J lost 5; bases outside the gene matches: 14. The germline CDR1 and CDR2 sequences are GTSNPN and SVGIG (reference sequence). This CDR3 has 16 amino acids. The CDR3 DNA sequence: TGTGCCTGGACTGCCGCTGGGGGACAGGGAATTACTGAAGCTTTCTTT. Residues: CAWTAAGGQGITEAFF.